This T cell receptor (beta chain) was observed in a study of T cells in Graves' hyperthyroidism and ophthalmopathy. Study in general: The authors collected peripheral blood at initial diagnosis, before any treatment. Regarding the study as a whole: Ophthalmopathy onset followed model prediction by a median around 6.6 months. Blood shared most expanded thyroid clonotypes above 0.001.

RNA transcripts provided the source from which TCR beta CDR3 regions were amplified. The TCR CDR3 first-round RT-PCR relied on the HTBI primer set. TCRdb reprocessed the multiplex PCR reads via MiXCR and lists one record per CDR3 protein. Altogether about 360,000 distinct CDR3 sequences are present, 15% to 17% being singletons, with the ten largest covering roughly a quarter. The study excluded patients with uncontrolled infection, other autoimmune disease, pregnancy or lactation. Germline V gene lookup returns CDR1 LNHNV and CDR2 YYDKDF (reference sequence). Trimming pared 1 base from V and 3 bases from J, leaving 7 bases between. This CDR3 spans 13 amino acids. This clonotype was recorded many times. Its antigen remains unknown.

The chain joins TRBV15 to TRBJ2-7; D possibly corresponds to TRBD2 (5 bases). The sequencing sample was made of blood. This receptor was obtained from a woman under 30 with Graves' hyperthyroidism that later progressed to Graves' ophthalmopathy. CDR3 bases: TGTGCCACCAGCAGAGTTGCGGGCTACGAGCAGTACTTC. It translates to CATSRVAGYEQYF.